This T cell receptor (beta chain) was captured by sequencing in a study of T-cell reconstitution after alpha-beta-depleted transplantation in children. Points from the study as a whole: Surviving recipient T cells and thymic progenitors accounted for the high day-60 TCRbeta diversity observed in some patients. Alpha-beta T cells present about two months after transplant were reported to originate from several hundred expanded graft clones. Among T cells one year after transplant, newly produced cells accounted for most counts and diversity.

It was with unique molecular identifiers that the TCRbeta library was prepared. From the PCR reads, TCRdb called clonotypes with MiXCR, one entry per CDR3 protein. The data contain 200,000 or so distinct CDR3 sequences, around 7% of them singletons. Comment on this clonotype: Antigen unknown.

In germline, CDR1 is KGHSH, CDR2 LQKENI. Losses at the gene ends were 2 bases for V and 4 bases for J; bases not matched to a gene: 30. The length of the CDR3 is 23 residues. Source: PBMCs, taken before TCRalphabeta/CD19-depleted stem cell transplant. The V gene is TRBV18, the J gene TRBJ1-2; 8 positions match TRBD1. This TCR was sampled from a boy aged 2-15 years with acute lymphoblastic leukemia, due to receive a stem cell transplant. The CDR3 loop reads CASSPWTWDRRTPFRGVPYGYTF. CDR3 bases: TGTGCCAGCTCACCATGGACTTGGGACAGGAGAACGCCGTTTCGAGGGGTCCCCTATGGCTACACCTTC.